This TCR beta chain was recovered during a study of cytomegalovirus exposure and HLA in healthy donors (dated by TCRdb to 2017 to 2019). Describing the broader study: An earlier analysis of approximately 550 of the donors reported 250 to 350 Gb of sequence data and some 120 million unique TCR beta sequences from 190 million or so T cells. Roughly 290 gigabases of sequencing data and around 90 million unique TCR sequences made up an early release that covered roughly 670 HLA-typed donors. The genetic ancestry cluster associated with self-reported Caucasian donors included roughly 84% of the 350 to 500 genotyped donors. The study aimed to test whether cataloging public T cell receptors could reveal signatures of past pathogen exposure. The study used immunosequencing to profile the T cell repertoires of some 600 subjects and linked those repertoires to cytomegalovirus serostatus. Along with the approximately 670-subject first cohort, a separate validation cohort of over a hundred different subjects was used. To predict cytomegalovirus infection status, the study brought together high-throughput TCR immunosequencing, statistical association of individual TCRs with disease status, and machine learning. A later analysis re-examined previously published TCR beta repertoires from just over 650 donors and added high-resolution HLA genotyping to investigate patterns of TCR occurrence. Rather than using new phenotypic data, the later analysis identified candidate immune exposures from TCR beta sequences and from how often those sequences occurred across donors. In an earlier analysis of 550 to 700 of the donors, high-throughput TCR beta sequencing was used to judge whether each TCR beta V gene segment behaved as functional or pseudogenic. Alongside the repertoire data, information on donor age, sex, ethnicity and CMV serostatus was compiled. A later genetic analysis took genome-wide SNP genotypes for about 55% of the 666 donors and used that subset as a discovery cohort. Every repertoire in the discovery cohort had been generated on one and the same sequencing platform. Class I and class II HLA loci were covered by the typing at four-digit resolution. The number of typed donors differed by locus: about 629-630 for A, B, C, DRB1 and DQB1; about 520 for DQA1; some 590 for DPA1; and around 490 for DPB1. Roughly 5 DR-DQ haplotypes were handled as single units for association and clustering, since linkage in the cohort was strong. Among roughly 400 genotyped donors of the cohort, an average of approximately 220,000 unique TCR beta nucleotide sequences was sequenced per donor, of which 15% to 20% were non-productive.

CDR1 and CDR2, per the germline V gene, are MDHEN and SYDVKM. Clipping removes 7 bases from V and 4 bases from J, with 7 as the unmatched junction base count. There are 15 amino acids in the CDR3, from cysteine to phenylalanine inclusive. The retained sequence is limited to the CDR3, 45 bases, with the frame set at the first base. Library construction relied on the immunoSEQ multiplex PCR assay. The multiplex PCR relied on a mix of 60 forward primers for TCR Vbeta segments and 13 reverse primers for TCR Jbeta segments. The CDR3 region of rearranged TCR beta genes was amplified from genomic DNA by a multiplex PCR assay. The amplified TCR beta libraries were sequenced on the Illumina HiSeq System as 87-base-pair reads. Processing in the source paper ran as follows. A later analysis counted 65 million to 90 million unique TCR beta chains across the 650 to 700 repertoires, and around 9.9 million of these chains were shared by at least two donors. Raw reads were error-corrected and collapsed into unique sequences by a nearest-neighbor algorithm in which closely related sequences were merged to remove PCR and sequencing errors. CDR3 sequences were aligned to IMGT reference sequences to assign V, D and J gene segments. For a sequence to be retained, a match of at least six nucleotides to both a V gene segment and a J gene segment was required. A rearrangement was called productive if the CDR3 had no stop codons and remained in frame with V and J, and every other rearrangement was called non-productive. Following IMGT convention, CDR3 was defined as the stretch from the second conserved V-encoded cysteine up to the conserved J-encoded phenylalanine. The earlier analysis of a few hundred of the donors excluded sequences that lacked an unambiguous match to a single V gene segment. In an earlier analysis of almost 600 of the donors, a V segment was called functional when productive rearrangements were above 56.7%, and segregating when the standard deviation between donors exceeded 5%. A statistical classification framework was developed to diagnose cytomegalovirus status using the catalog of TCR beta chain sequences. In a later analysis, TCR nucleotide sequences were compared against IMGT/GENE-DB human TR gene sequences so that V and J genes could be assigned. Using the TCRdist pipeline, a later analysis assigned CDR3 sequences along with most-parsimonious VDJ recombination scenarios. A later analysis defined each TCR beta chain by its CDR3 amino acid sequence plus V-gene family, and excluded reads lacking a unique V-gene family. In a later analysis, 450 to 600 highly shared, low-generation-probability nucleotide sequences were removed to address suspected cross-contamination and a sequencing artifact. A later analysis calculated a clonal expansion index for each public chain from normalized within-repertoire ranks of inferred template counts. Generation probabilities in a later analysis came from a VDJ recombination model fitted to out-of-frame rearrangements, and those results were checked against IGoR. In a later analysis, TCR-TCR, TCR-HLA and TCR-CMV co-occurrence was scored with hypergeometric tests, and a repertoire-size bias correction was applied to TCR pairs. A later analysis estimated false discovery rates by permuting HLA or CMV assignments 20 times. In a later analysis, co-occurring TCRs were grouped using DBSCAN, and TCRdist sequence similarity was added for clustering within HLA-allele-positive subsets. Repertoires with fewer than 30,000 or more than 120,000 public chains were left out of co-occurrence clustering, as were roughly five repertoires with anomalous nucleotide sharing. What TCRdb holds here is the immuneACCESS table cut down to in-frame rearrangements. Part of the clones is not present; checked against another copy, under half of the missing clones reflect an unresolved V gene, and the others are unexplained. V and J calls and clone size are as listed in that table; D and trimming were resolved from the DNA. Present in this sample are about 110,000 clones, around 80% of which were seen just once. Of the sample, over 5% is held by the ten largest clones.

This clone was detected only a few times. Its antigen is unknown. Per-nucleotide qualities are absent, and no much larger clonotype sits a single base away. On the study overall, not on this receptor specifically: A total of 150 to 200 TCR beta chains were listed by the study as associated with cytomegalovirus. Compared with equally common non-associated chains, HLA-associated TCR beta chains in a later analysis were more clonally expanded and had lower generation probabilities. The earlier analysis of 450 to 700 of the donors excluded approximately 17 rarely observed V segments, including chromosome 9 orphons, because counts were too low. HLA typing was unavailable for some donors at each locus, so association tests used only the typed subset. A cluster of highly shared sequence variants was judged likely to represent a technical artifact of the sequencing pipeline. A later analysis associated approximately 17,000 TCR beta sequences with specific HLA alleles at a false discovery rate of 0.05. This cohort had only TCR beta chains sequenced, and the lack of alpha or paired-chain data limited which features could be detected. In both the original and validation cohorts, the classifier was reported to diagnose cytomegalovirus status with high specificity and sensitivity. A further reported finding was that TCR beta sequences accurately predicted the HLA-A and HLA-B alleles for most subjects in the first cohort. CMV serostatus was the only immune exposure information available for the cohort. Broadly in line with IMGT annotations, most TCR beta V segments showed up in productive rearrangements about 90% or about 30% of the time in an earlier analysis of 587 of the donors. In vitro tests confirmed that a few of the cytomegalovirus-associated TCR beta chains recognize cytomegalovirus antigens. Roughly uniform sequencing depth across donors was assumed in presence/absence analyses, although this assumption may not hold. According to a later genetic analysis, donors in an Asian-associated ancestry cluster had fewer N-insertions in productive TCRs than the roughly 670-donor mean. Most TCR sequences were observed very rarely across donors, whereas some public TCRs were present in many individuals. A later analysis reported that several top co-occurrence clusters appeared linked to parvovirus B19, influenza, CMV and Epstein-Barr virus. It was suggested by the authors that the approach could potentially be generalized to other disease states and immunological phenotypes. The 87-base-pair reads could not distinguish some IMGT-functional V segments, including TRBV6-2 and TRBV6-3, so those segments were excluded. Linkage disequilibrium might explain the correlated functional status among segregating V segments, but an unknown experimental factor could not be excluded. A later genetic analysis associated a missense DCLRE1C variant with V-gene and J-gene trimming of TCR beta chains, and an independent cohort replicated the association. Strong co-occurrence of HLA alleles, especially DR and DQ, made assigning TCR associations to individual alleles difficult. A later analysis found that TCR association rates varied across HLA loci, with DRB1 alleles showing the most associated TCRs and HLA-C alleles the fewest. A later analysis found that most CMV-associated TCR beta chains appeared HLA-restricted, with HLA associations seemingly driven largely by CMV exposure.

The cohort consisted of some 670 healthy bone marrow donors. At the time of sampling, all cohort members were nominally healthy, though unrecorded immune exposures were likely present. The donor was CMV seropositive and belonged to the group of a few hundred seropositive cohort members. Each donor provided a peripheral blood sample, and peripheral blood mononuclear cells were used for TCR beta sequencing. Genomic DNA extraction from the blood cell samples was performed with the Qiagen DNeasy Blood Extraction Kit. This chain joins TRBV28 to TRBJ2-1; TRBD2 lines up with 10 middle nucleotides. The receptor was isolated from a female donor in good health and CMV-seropositive. Sequenced sample: PBMCs. The bases are TGTGCCAGCACCCTAGGACTAGCGGAGTACAATGAGCAGTTCTTC. Translated, it gives CASTLGLAEYNEQFF.